The entry below gives a single TCR beta chain sequence along with its context. This sample stems from a study of control samples from healthy donors and cancer patients. The table came from immunoSEQ multiplex PCR; TCRdb's copy has only in-frame clones and leaves some out. This sample has 350,000 to 450,000 clones; approximately 92% occur once, and the top ten carry around 6.8%. CDR1 and CDR2 (germline): SGHAT, FQNNGV. This CDR3 has 15 amino acids. With 1 base removed from V and 1 base from J, the gap between germline ends came to 10 bases. This clonotype was obtained from a man aged 40-49 years with head and neck cancer. The chain employs TRBV11-2 and TRBJ1-1; tentatively, D is TRBD1 (5 bases). Sample: PBMCs. The CDR3 loop is CASSLVTGANTEAFF. CDR3 DNA: TGTGCCAGCAGCTTAGTAACTGGGGCGAACACTGAAGCTTTCTTT.